This TCR beta chain was captured in a study of cytomegalovirus exposure and HLA in healthy donors. Here immunoSEQ multiplex PCR was the method, and the copy in TCRdb shows in-frame clones only, minus some. The sample holds roughly 150,000 clones, roughly 86% seen once. V lost 0 bases and J 4 bases, leaving 13 bases between the germline ends. The CDR3 runs 15 residues. Per germline, CDR1 KGHSH and CDR2 LQKENI. The source material was PBMCs. The receptor's source is a man younger than 35 in good health and CMV-seropositive. The chain carries TRBV18 and TRBJ2-7; D gene unclear. CDR3 sequence reads: CASSPPSIGGYEQYF. CDR3 bases: TGTGCCAGCTCACCACCTTCCATAGGCGGATACGAGCAGTACTTC.